A selection of T cell receptor beta chains follows, all from one sample in a study of T cells in Graves' hyperthyroidism and ophthalmopathy. TCRdb ran MiXCR on the multiplex PCR reads and lists one entry per CDR3 protein. The sample consists of 600,000 to 650,000 distinct CDR3 sequences, 15% to 20% of them appearing once. The specimen sequenced was blood. The receptors come from a young woman with Graves' hyperthyroidism. CDR3s include the opening cysteine and the closing phenylalanine or tryptophan. D genes are given only for firm matches. Expanded clones are given a class, and other clones once, few, many or no size at all.

TRBD1	TRBV9	TRBJ1-5	-	TGTGCCAGCAGCGGTGACAGGGGAGGTCAGCCCCAGCATTTT	CASSGDRGGQPQHF
-	TRBV20-1	TRBJ2-1	-	TGCAGTGCGGCGTTTGGGGGGAGGACTTGGAGTGAGCAGTTCTTC	CSAAFGGRTWSEQFF
-	TRBV6-2/TRBV6-3	TRBJ2-5	few	TGTGCCAGCATTACCCCCCCGAGAAAGACCCAGTACTTC	CASITPPRKTQYF
-	TRBV7-3	TRBJ2-1	many	TGTGCCAGCAGCTTAAGCGAGGGGCCCTACAATGAGCAGTTCTTC	CASSLSEGPYNEQFF
TRBD2	TRBV9	TRBJ2-5	-	TGTGCCAGCAGCGTAGATAGCGGGAAAGAGACCCAGTACTTC	CASSVDSGKETQYF
TRBD2	TRBV5-5	TRBJ2-1	-	TGTGCCAGCAGCTTCCCTAGCGGGAGAGGTGAGCAGTTCTTC	CASSFPSGRGEQFF
-	TRBV7-9	TRBJ2-5	-	TGTGCCAGCAGCAGGACCCAAGGGGAGACCCAGTACTTC	CASSRTQGETQYF
TRBD1	TRBV7-9	TRBJ1-1	many	TGTGCCAGCAGCCAGGGACAGGGAAACACTGAAGCTTTCTTT	CASSQGQGNTEAFF
TRBD2	TRBV5-1	TRBJ2-5	many	TGCGCCAGCGGAACTAGCGGGAGTGAGACCCAGTACTTC	CASGTSGSETQYF
-	TRBV7-3	TRBJ2-1	few	TGTGCCAGCAGCTTGTCCGGGACCACTGAGCAGTTCTTC	CASSLSGTTEQFF
-	TRBV2	TRBJ2-4	many	TGTGCCAGTAGTGGGGGGCTACTAGCCAAAAACATTCAGTACTTC	CASSGGLLAKNIQYF
-	TRBV20-1	TRBJ1-4	-	TGCAGTGCTAGAGCTACAGGTCTTAATGAAAAACTGTTTTTT	CSARATGLNEKLFF
-	TRBV28	TRBJ1-2	many	TGTGCCAGCAGAGTTTTGGGGGGTGGTAGGGGCTATGGCTACACCTTC	CASRVLGGGRGYGYTF
-	TRBV25-1	TRBJ2-1	few	TGTGCCAGCAGTGGTAACGGGTTGGAGCAGTTCTTC	CASSGNGLEQFF
-	TRBV20-1	TRBJ1-5	many	TGCAGTGCTAGACGCCAGGGGCAGCCCCAGCATTTT	CSARRQGQPQHF